This is a list of T cell receptor beta chains from one sample in a study of shared clonotypes between healthy human individuals. Assay: immunoSEQ multiplex PCR; the TCRdb copy retains only in-frame clones and omits some. This table holds about 770,000 clones, around 77% found once. Sequencing was performed on memory CD4+ T cells sorted from blood. The receptor set was obtained from a young woman in good health. Each CDR3 is given with its conserved first and last residue. A D gene is named only where the DNA matches it firmly. A row's size may be missing; if present it is once, few, many or a size class.

v_call	clone_size	d_call	j_call	cdr3_nt	cdr3_aa
TRBV28	-	-	TRBJ1-4	TGTGCCAGCAGTTTAAATTGGGCCATTAATGAAAAACTGTTTTTT	CASSLNWAINEKLFF
TRBV7-8	-	-	TRBJ1-2	TGTGCCAGCAGCTTAGGCCGAAGGGGAGAGGGCTACACCTTC	CASSLGRRGEGYTF
TRBV28	-	-	TRBJ2-3	TGTGCCAGCAGCCCCGGGACTGGCTGGCAGGATACGCAGTATTTT	CASSPGTGWQDTQYF
TRBV18	-	TRBD2	TRBJ2-3	TGTGCCAGCTCACCCACTAGCGCAGTAGATACGCAGTATTTT	CASSPTSAVDTQYF
TRBV28	once	-	TRBJ1-2	TGTGCCAGCATGCGGCCACTCTATGGCTACACCTTC	CASMRPLYGYTF
TRBV19	-	-	TRBJ1-5	TGTGCCAGTAGTAATTGGGGGGATAGCAATCAGCCCCAGCATTTT	CASSNWGDSNQPQHF
TRBV2	-	-	TRBJ2-5	TGTGCCAGCAGTGAAGCTCCCGTTTCGGAGACCCAGTACTTC	CASSEAPVSETQYF
TRBV12-5	-	TRBD2	TRBJ2-1	TGTGCTAGTGGTTTGGTACTAAGCGGGAGTGGGCATGAGCAGTTCTTC	CASGLVLSGSGHEQFF
TRBV5-4	-	-	TRBJ1-3	TGTGCCAGCAGCTTGAGGGGCGATGGAAACACCATATATTTT	CASSLRGDGNTIYF
TRBV18	few	-	TRBJ1-4	TGTGCCAGCTCACCCGCAACTAATGAAAAACTGTTTTTT	CASSPATNEKLFF
TRBV28	-	-	TRBJ1-4	TGTGCCAGCAGTTTTGCTCAGGAGGGTTGGGAAAAACTGTTTTTT	CASSFAQEGWEKLFF
TRBV27	-	-	TRBJ2-7	TGTGCCAGCAGGCCGGGGGAAAGAGGGACCTACGAGCAGTACTTC	CASRPGERGTYEQYF
TRBV27	once	-	TRBJ2-2	TGTGCCAGCAGACGACAACTCGGGGAGCTGTTTTTT	CASRRQLGELFF
TRBV28	-	TRBD1	TRBJ1-2	TGTGCCAGCAGTTTGGGTAGGGGGCGAGGAGTCGGGGACTATGGCTACACCTTC	CASSLGRGRGVGDYGYTF
TRBV14	few	TRBD2	TRBJ2-7	TGTGCCAGCAGCCACACCCTAGCGGGAGAACGACAGTACTTC	CASSHTLAGERQYF
TRBV11-2	once	-	TRBJ2-7	TGTGCCAGCAGCTTAGGGCGGGATGGACTCTACGAGCAGTACTTC	CASSLGRDGLYEQYF
TRBV6-1	-	-	TRBJ1-2	TGTGCCAGCAGTGCTTACGGACACGCCACGGGCTACACCTTC	CASSAYGHATGYTF
TRBV9	-	-	TRBJ2-5	TGTGCCAGCAGCGCCAGAGCAGGCCAGGACTCCCCAGAGACCCAGTACTTC	CASSARAGQDSPETQYF
TRBV5-1	few	TRBD2	TRBJ2-5	TGCGCCAGCAGTCTGGGGAGCGGGGGAGAGACCCAGTACTTC	CASSLGSGGETQYF
TRBV7-7	-	TRBD1	TRBJ2-2	TGTGCCAGCAGCCGGACAGGGCTAACCGGGGAGCTGTTTTTT	CASSRTGLTGELFF
TRBV19	-	-	TRBJ1-1	TGTGCCAGTAGTATTTTTGAGGGGAGGACTGAAGCTTTCTTT	CASSIFEGRTEAFF
TRBV11-2	-	TRBD2	TRBJ2-1	TGTGCCAGCAGCTTAGTTGGGACTAGCGGGCGCAATGAGCAGTTCTTC	CASSLVGTSGRNEQFF
TRBV4-2	-	-	TRBJ2-2	TGTGCCAGCAGCCAGGGGGTCAAAGGCCTACTCGCGTTCGCGAACACCGGGGAGCTGTTTTTT	CASSQGVKGLLAFANTGELFF
TRBV11-2	-	-	TRBJ2-1	TGTGCCAGCAGCTCGGTTGGGAATGAGCAGTTCTTC	CASSSVGNEQFF
TRBV10-3	-	-	TRBJ1-1	TGTGCCCTCACCCGGGACTGGAACACTGAAGCTTTCTTT	CALTRDWNTEAFF
TRBV27	few	-	TRBJ2-2	TGTGCCAGCACCTTAGGGGGAAAGGGCGGGGAGCTGTTTTTT	CASTLGGKGGELFF
TRBV7-6	-	-	TRBJ2-7	TGTGCCAGCAGCCCCTCGCTCCCTTTTTACGAGCAGTACTTC	CASSPSLPFYEQYF
TRBV29-1	-	TRBD1	TRBJ2-7	TGCAGCGTTGACCTACAGGGGGGCCACGAGCAGTACTTC	CSVDLQGGHEQYF
TRBV5-4	-	-	TRBJ2-2	TGTGCCAGCAGCTCTGGGCGGCCGATAAGGGGGGTCGCCGGGGAGCTGTTTTTT	CASSSGRPIRGVAGELFF
TRBV12-5	-	TRBD2	TRBJ2-3	TGTGCTAGTGGTGTCGGGACTAGTGGGACAGATACGCAGTATTTT	CASGVGTSGTDTQYF
TRBV5-4	-	TRBD1	TRBJ1-2	TGTGCCAGCAGCTTGCAGGGGGTATATGGCTACACCTTC	CASSLQGVYGYTF
TRBV2	many	-	TRBJ1-1	TGTGCCAGCAGTGTAGCTTCTTACATGAACACTGAAGCTTTCTTT	CASSVASYMNTEAFF
TRBV28	few	-	TRBJ1-2	TGTGCCAGCAGTCTTGTAGGGGGCTATGGCTACACCTTC	CASSLVGGYGYTF
TRBV28	few	-	TRBJ1-2	TGTGCCAGCAGTCGTGGGGGCTATGGCTACACCTTC	CASSRGGYGYTF
TRBV6-5	-	-	TRBJ1-2	TGTGCCAGCAGTTCCACAGGGATCACAAACTATGGCTACACCTTC	CASSSTGITNYGYTF
TRBV2	-	-	TRBJ2-3	TGTGCCAGCAGTCGGAATCTAAGGGATACGCAGTATTTT	CASSRNLRDTQYF
TRBV7-2	-	TRBD1	TRBJ2-7	TGTGCCAGCAGCTTAGGGGGGACAGGGGGCGACGAGCAGTACTTC	CASSLGGTGGDEQYF
TRBV28	few	-	TRBJ2-3	TGTGCCAGCATCAAAACAGGGTCCAGGACGAATACGCAGTATTTT	CASIKTGSRTNTQYF
TRBV18	few	-	TRBJ2-7	TGTGCCAGCTCACTTGCCCACGACTACGAGCAGTACTTC	CASSLAHDYEQYF
TRBV6-5	-	TRBD1	TRBJ2-7	TGTGCCAGCAGTTACCAGGTGGGACAGGGCTACGAGCAGTACTTC	CASSYQVGQGYEQYF
TRBV23-1	-	TRBD2	TRBJ2-3	TGCGCCAGCAGTCCTCGGCCTAGCGGGAGGTACCACACAGATACGCAGTATTTT	CASSPRPSGRYHTDTQYF
TRBV29-1	few	-	TRBJ2-7	TGCAGCGCAGCTAGGGGTGGAGACGAGCAGTACTTC	CSAARGGDEQYF
TRBV5-8	-	-	TRBJ1-4	TGTGCCAGCAGTCCTCGGACGTCAAATAATGAAAAACTGTTTTTT	CASSPRTSNNEKLFF
TRBV30	-	TRBD2	TRBJ2-1	TGTGCCTGGAGTGCTCTGACTAGCTATGAGCAGTTCTTC	CAWSALTSYEQFF
TRBV5-4	many	-	TRBJ1-3	TGTGCCAGCAGCTTTATGGGAGGGGTAATGGGAAACACCATATATTTT	CASSFMGGVMGNTIYF
TRBV6-1	-	TRBD1	TRBJ1-4	TGTGCCAGCAGTGTCCGACAGGGAGCAACTAATGAAAAACTGTTTTTT	CASSVRQGATNEKLFF
TRBV28	many	-	TRBJ1-2	TGTGCCAGCAGCCCCCCCGACGGGATTACGAGCAACTATGGCTACACCTTC	CASSPPDGITSNYGYTF
TRBV15	-	-	TRBJ1-4	TGTGCCACCAGCAGAGATTCAGACGAAAAACTGTTTTTT	CATSRDSDEKLFF
TRBV6-5	-	-	TRBJ2-6	TGTGCCAGCAGTTACACCACAGGGGGGGCCAACGTCCTGACTTTC	CASSYTTGGANVLTF
TRBV19	-	TRBD2	TRBJ2-3	TGTGCCAGTAGTATGGGGACTAGCGGGAGCACAGATACGCAGTATTTT	CASSMGTSGSTDTQYF
TRBV5-4	-	-	TRBJ2-7	TGTGCCAGCAGCTTGGCCACCGGGACCTACGAGCAGTACTTC	CASSLATGTYEQYF
TRBV27	few	-	TRBJ1-5	TGTGCCAGCAGTCCCGGTAGCAATCAGCCCCAGCATTTT	CASSPGSNQPQHF
TRBV6-5	-	-	TRBJ2-6	TGTGCCACCAGGTCGCACTCTGGGGCCAACGTCCTGACTTTC	CATRSHSGANVLTF
TRBV15	-	-	TRBJ2-1	TGTGCCACCAGCAGAGAACAGGGATACGAGCAGTTCTTC	CATSREQGYEQFF
TRBV27	-	-	TRBJ1-1	TGTGCCAGCAGTTTCTTGAAGAACACTGAAGCTTTCTTT	CASSFLKNTEAFF
TRBV4-1	-	TRBD1	TRBJ2-7	TGCGCCAGCAGCCAACAACGGGACAGGGTCGGCGAGCAGTACTTC	CASSQQRDRVGEQYF